This TCR beta chain was obtained from a study of blood T cells in healthy people across ages (dated by TCRdb to about 2015). For the study in its entirety: In model experiments, template switching captured about one uniquely barcoded TCR beta cDNA molecule for every two T cells. To track age-related changes in TCR beta repertoire diversity, the study relied on deep sequencing normalized with unique cDNA molecular identifiers. The donors were split into four age groups: young (average 16 years), middle-aged (about 40), aged (more than 55) and long-lived (roughly 77). To avoid experimental bias, donors of different ages were randomly spread across the sequencing lanes. Using the same blood draw, the study looked at two additional independent replicas of 1 million unique cDNA reads for two donors, one aged 18 to 30 and the other aged 80 or older. The paper as a whole reports these results and caveats: As age increased, observed TCR beta diversity per million T cells dropped in a roughly linear way, and a significant reduction was already evident by age around 41. The long-lived group showed more naive CD4+ T cells, fewer expanded clones and increased TCR diversity than the aged group, suggesting age selection. Because the CMV infection status of the donors was unknown, age-related changes in expanded clonotypes may potentially have been confounded. Because profiling used bulk unsorted PBMCs, naive and antigen-experienced compartments could not be compared conclusively. Total diversity estimates from one million sequenced T cells were considered lower bounds and underestimates. A strong correlation was found between observed TCR beta diversity and the percentage of naive T cells measured by flow cytometry.

The library was prepared using 5' RACE. The listed sequencing device is Illumina HiSeq 2500. A second roughly 7 to 11 cycle PCR used a sample-barcoded 5' primer and a J-beta primer mix. A template-switch 5' adaptor carrying 12 random nucleotides introduced a unique molecular identifier onto each TCR beta cDNA molecule. Each sample yielded at least 2.5 million CDR3-containing paired-end reads. First-strand cDNA was synthesized from all RNA with the Mint cDNA synthesis kit, primed by a TRBC-specific oligonucleotide. Following uracil-DNA glycosylase treatment, all cDNA underwent a first 18-cycle PCR with the universal primers M1SS and BC2_uni_R. Processing in the source paper ran as follows. For normalization, 1 million high-quality reads, each with a distinct molecular identifier, were randomly selected from each sample. Reads sharing molecular identifiers were discarded rather than binned into consensus sequences. MiTCR, set to a Q25 quality threshold and the strictest error-elimination algorithm, was used for CDR3 identification, clonotype clustering and error correction. A nonparametric unseen species model using Euler transformation provided a lower-bound estimate of total TCR beta diversity. TCRdb reanalyzed the raw reads on its own, using fastp at Q25 for trimming and MiXCR for clone calling, and kept in-frame beta chains. CDR3 protein sequences are deduplicated, and each keeps its most common genes and DNA. The V and J calls and clone size are TCRdb's, not the authors'. The sample table contains about 900,000 distinct CDR3 sequences; only one count was recorded for approximately 65% of them. The top ten clonotypes cover roughly 26% of the sample.

On this clonotype: No cognate antigen has been identified for it. No base qualities exist here, and no much larger clone lies one base off it.

The CDR3, from cysteine to phenylalanine, totals 16 residues. The DNA shown is the 48-base CDR3, in frame from base 1. The germline ends are 16 bases apart after V is trimmed by 3 bases and J by 4 bases. CDR1 MGHDK and CDR2 SYGVNS are derived from the germline V gene. Donors were 40 or so systemically healthy Caucasian individuals from Russia aged roughly 6 to 100 years. Each donor gave ten milliliters of peripheral blood, collected into EDTA-treated Vacutainer tubes. Ficoll-Paque density-gradient centrifugation was used to isolate PBMCs, with at least 6 million obtained per sample. Total RNA was extracted from PBMCs with Trizol reagent, with at least 6 micrograms obtained per sample. For every donor, an aliquot of PBMCs went through flow cytometry to measure the percentages of naive CD45RAhigh/CD27high T cells.

This receptor was obtained from a man in his thirties or forties in good health. The rearrangement combines TRBV25-1 with TRBJ2-1, with a weak D call of TRBD2 (6 bases match). The sequenced material came from blood. CDR3 region: CASSDVVGTVYNEQFF. The DNA sequence reads TGTGCCAGCAGTGACGTCGTGGGGACTGTATACAATGAGCAGTTCTTC.